These 32 T cell receptor beta chains share one sample of origin, sequenced in a study of T cells after yellow fever vaccination. TCRdb redid the calling of the 5' RACE reads with MiXCR, one entry per CDR3 protein. The data contain roughly 160,000 distinct CDR3 sequences, around 9.3% of them singletons. The input for sequencing was CD8+ T cells sorted from PBMCs, taken 45 days after the yellow fever booster vaccination. The origin of the receptors is a man between 18 and 29 years old who received the YFV17D yellow fever vaccine.

CDR3 residues: CASSPRTVNIQYF. Written as DNA, the CDR3 is TGCGCCAGCAGCCCGCGAACGGTTAACATTCAGTACTTC. This chain links TRBV4-1 with TRBJ2-4, with D unclear. The CDR3 is 13 amino acids. The V and J ends lost 4 bases and 7 bases respectively, with 11 bases between them. CDR1 MGHRA and CDR2 YSYEKL come from the germline V gene.

CDR3 in amino acids: CAITARGGAFTYNEQFF. DNA for the CDR3: TGTGCCATCACGGCTCGCGGGGGGGCTTTCACCTACAATGAGCAGTTCTTC. The chain recombines TRBV10-3 with TRBJ2-1; TRBD2 matches 9 bases. The CDR3 has 17 amino acids. Trimming removed 7 bases from V and 2 bases from J; junction bases left unmatched: 12. Germline lookup yields CDR1 ENHRY and CDR2 SYGVKD.

About this clonotype: The germline gene is not matched at one end of the junction; a read error may be the cause. The chain couples TRBV5-1 to TRBJ2-1; 7 bases match TRBD2. From germline, CDR1 is SGHRS and CDR2 YFSETQ. The CDR3 spans 16 residues. The chain's CDR3 is CASSLEGRGSYNEEFF. The CDR3 region has the DNA TGCGCCAGCAGCTTGGAGGGGCGGGGGTCCTACAATGAGGAGTTCTTC.

The sample holds a few counts of this clonotype. The V gene is TRBV4-2, the J gene TRBJ2-1; 9 bases agree with TRBD1. Losses at the gene ends were 7 bases for V and 4 bases for J; bases not matched to a gene: 5. The CDR3 spans 14 residues. Germline values: CDR1 LGHNA, CDR2 YNFKEQ. The CDR3, as DNA: TGTGCCAGCACCGGGACAGGGCGTTACAATGAGCAGTTCTTC. Translation gives CASTGTGRYNEQFF.

This clonotype has ten or more counts. V gene TRBV27 combines with J gene TRBJ1-1; D unresolved. CDR3 length: 17 amino acids. V lost 6 bases, J lost 0 bases, and 20 bases lay in between. Looked up from germline, CDR1 is MNHEY and CDR2 is SMNVEV (reference sequence). CDR3 sequence reads: CASRGQRAGELNTEAFF. Written as DNA, the CDR3 is TGTGCCAGCAGAGGGCAGAGGGCAGGCGAATTGAACACTGAAGCTTTCTTT.

This clonotype was counted only a few times. The V call is TRBV27, the J call TRBJ1-5, with TRBD1 as a possible D gene (6 bases). Germline CDR1 reads MNHEY; CDR2 reads SMNVEV (reference sequence). The CDR3 totals 14 residues. Trimming removed 6 bases from V and 6 bases from J, with 15 bases in between. CDR3: CASRPGGLGQPQHF. The CDR3 DNA sequence: TGTGCCAGCAGGCCGGGGGGGCTGGGTCAGCCCCAGCATTTT.

The genes are TRBV7-2 and TRBJ2-2, with D possibly TRBD2 on 5 matching bases. Germline assignment: CDR1 SGHTA and CDR2 FQGNSA. Between the trimmed V and J ends, which lost 5 bases and 3 bases, there was a span of 19 bases. This CDR3 contains 17 residues. CDR3 residues: CASSPHPAGGYTGELFF. CDR3 DNA: TGTGCCAGCAGCCCCCACCCTGCAGGAGGCTACACCGGGGAGCTGTTTTTT.

This clonotype showed up just a few times. The chain recombines TRBV11-2 with TRBJ2-7; unclear D gene. Looked up from germline, CDR1 is SGHAT and CDR2 is FQNNGV. This CDR3 contains 13 residues. Trimming took 1 base from V and 2 from J, leaving 6 bases between them. CDR3 in amino acids: CASSLGAAYEQYF. CDR3 nucleotide sequence: TGTGCCAGCAGCTTAGGGGCAGCCTACGAGCAGTACTTC.

A few counts support this clonotype. The chain recombines TRBV4-2 with TRBJ2-2, with 8 bases identical to TRBD2. V lost 0 bases to trimming and J lost 1 base; unmatched junction nucleotides: 4. The CDR3 runs 17 residues. The V gene's germline CDR1 is LGHNA and CDR2 YNFKEQ. The CDR3 spells CASSQEISGGNTGELFF. CDR3 nucleotide sequence: TGTGCCAGCAGCCAAGAGATCAGCGGGGGGAACACCGGGGAGCTGTTTTTT.

This clonotype was detected only a few times. The chain carries TRBV10-3 and TRBJ1-1; tentative D call: TRBD1 (5 bases). CDR1 ENHRY and CDR2 SYGVKD come from the germline V gene. The CDR3 totals 17 residues. Trimming stripped 2 bases from V and 2 bases from J, with 18 bases between. The DNA for the CDR3 is TGTGCCATCAGTGAGGCCCCTGGAGAGGGGCCAAACACTGAAGCTTTCTTT. It encodes CAISEAPGEGPNTEAFF.

The chain uses TRBV4-2 and TRBJ2-2, with D maybe TRBD2 (6 bases). Deletions cut 2 bases from V and 1 base from J, with 11 bases between. The CDR3 is 16 residues long. Germline lookup yields CDR1 LGHNA and CDR2 YNFKEQ. The CDR3 DNA sequence: TGTGCCAGCAGCCAACTGACCGGGGGGAACACCGGGGAGCTGTTTTTT. This translates into CASSQLTGGNTGELFF.

The chain carries TRBV7-2 and TRBJ2-6; no reliable D call. Germline V gene lookup returns CDR1 SGHTA and CDR2 FQGNSA. The CDR3 runs to 15 residues. V was clipped by 1 base and J by 2 bases, with 6 bases between them. The CDR3 nucleotides read TGTGCCAGCAGCTTAGAGGGCCCTGGGGCCAACGTCCTGACTTTC. It is translated as CASSLEGPGANVLTF.

The chain joins TRBV6-2 or TRBV6-3 to TRBJ2-7; 10 nucleotides line up with TRBD2. CDR1 MNHEY and CDR2 SVGEGT come from the germline V gene. After removal of 2 bases from V and 0 bases from J, the junction contained 4 bases not matched to a gene. This CDR3 region has 16 residues. The CDR3 is CASSYASGGSSYEQYV. The CDR3 region has the DNA TGTGCCAGCAGTTACGCTAGCGGGGGAAGCTCCTACGAGCAGTACGTC.

This clonotype was picked up a small number of times. The chain couples TRBV7-9 to TRBJ1-2; D is uncertain. The CDR3 covers 14 residues. V was trimmed by 1 base and J by 7 bases, leaving 13 bases between them. Per germline, CDR1 SEHNR and CDR2 FQNEAQ (reference sequence). The CDR3 loop reads CASSLDREPGGYTF. CDR3 nucleotides: TGTGCCAGCAGCTTAGATCGAGAGCCCGGTGGCTACACCTTC.

This clonotype was seen more than once but under ten times. This chain uses TRBV12-3 or TRBV12-4 with TRBJ2-1; no clear D. The CDR3 has 11 residues. Trimming shortened V by 5 bases and J by 9 bases, and 8 bases separated the two germline ends. The CDR3 DNA is TGTGCCAGCAGTACAACCGGTGAGCAGTTCTTC. It is translated as CASSTTGEQFF.

At least ten counts were recorded for this clonotype. The rearrangement joins TRBV4-1 to TRBJ2-3, with 7 bases matching TRBD2. Germline-derived CDR1 and CDR2 are MGHRA and YSYEKL. This CDR3 is 16 amino acids long. The V segment lost 2 bases and the J segment 3 bases; nucleotides outside the gene matches: 8. The CDR3 is CASSQTPLGGTDTQYF. CDR3 in DNA: TGCGCCAGCAGCCAAACCCCCTTGGGGGGGACAGATACGCAGTATTTT.

This clonotype was seen a handful of times. The rearrangement joins TRBV4-2 to TRBJ2-1; 7 bases are a match to TRBD2. CDR3 length equals 16 residues. The trim removed 1 base at V and 0 bases at J, leaving 3 bases unmatched. Germline V gene data show CDR1 as LGHNA and CDR2 as YNFKEQ. This chain's CDR3 is CASSQAGLVSYNEQFF. CDR3 DNA: TGTGCCAGCAGCCAAGCAGGACTAGTCTCCTACAATGAGCAGTTCTTC.

In this sample, this clonotype turned up a few times. The chain links TRBV6-6 to TRBJ1-2; 8 bases align to TRBD1. The germline V gene encodes CDR1 MNHNY and CDR2 SVGAGI (reference sequence). The V segment lost 0 bases and the J segment 4 bases; nucleotides outside the gene matches: 13. The CDR3 runs 18 residues. CDR3: CASSYSPDDRGLSYGYTF. CDR3 DNA sequence: TGTGCCAGCAGTTACTCGCCTGATGACAGGGGCCTATCCTATGGCTACACCTTC.

This clonotype was recorded a few times. For the CDR3, the DNA is TGCGCCAGCAGCCAAGTTTTCGGGGACACTGAAGCTTTCTTT. It encodes CASSQVFGDTEAFF. The chain links TRBV4-1 to TRBJ1-1; D is unresolved. The germline gives CDR1 MGHRA, CDR2 YSYEKL. Deletions cut 1 base from V and 3 bases from J, with 9 bases between. The CDR3 sequence is 14 residues long.

V is TRBV12-3 or TRBV12-4 and J is TRBJ1-5, with D tentatively TRBD1 (5 bases). Trimming took off 1 base at V and 3 bases at J, with 10 bases between the two ends. The CDR3 totals 15 residues. The CDR3, as DNA: TGTGCCAGCAGTTTAGGGGGGACGGTCAATCAGCCCCAGCATTTT. Amino acids: CASSLGGTVNQPQHF.

A few counts support this clonotype. This chain joins TRBV4-1 and TRBJ2-1; D possibly uses TRBD1 or TRBD2 (6 bases each). This CDR3 spans 15 amino acids. Trimming removed 4 bases from V and 1 base from J, with 11 bases in between. The germline V gene encodes CDR1 MGHRA and CDR2 YSYEKL. This chain's CDR3 is CASSRGALSYNEQFF. CDR3 DNA: TGCGCCAGCAGCCGGGGGGCCCTATCCTACAATGAGCAGTTCTTC.

This clonotype has at least ten counts. V gene TRBV3-1 combines with J gene TRBJ1-1; D is uncertain. CDR3 length: 10 amino acids. The germline gives CDR1 LGHDT, CDR2 YNNKEL (reference sequence). The ends were cut back, 6 bases at V and 3 bases at J, with 2 bases in the middle. The CDR3 region is CASRDTEAFF. As DNA, the CDR3 is TGTGCCAGCAGGGACACTGAAGCTTTCTTT.

This clonotype was seen at least ten times. The V gene is TRBV6-5, the J gene TRBJ1-6, with 8 bases lining up with TRBD1. V lost 2 bases and J lost 10; bases outside the gene matches: 4. The CDR3 is 14 amino acids. The germline gives CDR1 MNHEY, CDR2 SVGAGI. The CDR3 reads CASSYAQGVSPLHF. In nucleotides, the CDR3 is TGTGCCAGCAGTTACGCACAGGGGGTCTCACCCCTCCACTTT.

This clonotype was detected ten times or more. The chain joins TRBV18 to TRBJ2-7; D unresolved. Germline V gene data show CDR1 as KGHSH and CDR2 as LQKENI. Trimming shortened V by 3 bases and J by 6 bases, and 9 bases separated the two germline ends. The length of the CDR3 is 12 residues. CDR3 in amino acids: CASSPGQAEQYV. The CDR3 region has the DNA TGTGCCAGCTCACCTGGGCAGGCCGAGCAGTACGTC.

The chain couples TRBV5-1 to TRBJ1-2, with 7 bases aligning to TRBD1. After removal of 1 base from V and 4 bases from J, the junction contained 7 bases not matched to a gene. Germline CDR1 SGHRS, CDR2 YFSETQ. The CDR3 extends over 15 amino acids. For the CDR3, the DNA is TGCGCCAGCAGCTTGACAGGGGATCGGGCCTATGGCTACACCTTC. Encoded protein: CASSLTGDRAYGYTF.

This clonotype was seen only a few times. The V gene is TRBV3-1, the J gene TRBJ2-7; 9 bases match TRBD1. Germline V gene data show CDR1 as LGHDT and CDR2 as YNNKEL (reference sequence). The CDR3 spans 17 residues. The J segment lost 2 bases and the V segment lost 5 bases, leaving 13 bases of the junction unmatched. For the CDR3, the DNA is TGTGCCAGCAGCACAGGCAGGTTCCGGGACAGGGCCTACGAGCAGTACGTC. It specifies CASSTGRFRDRAYEQYV.

V and J are TRBV7-2 and TRBJ1-3, with a tentative D call TRBD1 (5 bases). Germline V lookup: CDR1 SGHTA, CDR2 FQGNSA. The CDR3 consists of 14 residues. V was trimmed by 6 bases and J by 4 bases, leaving 13 bases between them. The CDR3 sequence is CASSPEGRGNTIYF. The CDR3 DNA reads TGTGCCAGCAGTCCTGAGGGACGGGGAAACACCATATATTTT.

The chain combines TRBV20-1 with TRBJ1-5; possible D gene TRBD1, 5 bases. V lost 3 bases to trimming and J lost 5 bases, with 14 bases between them. CDR1 DFQATT and CDR2 SNEGSKA come from the germline V gene (reference sequence). The CDR3 runs to 14 residues. CDR3 protein: CSASGRAKYQPQHF. CDR3 coding DNA: TGCAGTGCTAGCGGCAGGGCGAAATATCAGCCCCAGCATTTT.

In DNA, the CDR3 is TGTGCCAGCAGTTTCCTCCGGGGAGGGCCAGATACGCAGTATTTT. Encoded protein: CASSFLRGGPDTQYF. This chain uses TRBV27 with TRBJ2-3; 7 bases align to TRBD2. CDR1 and CDR2 (germline): MNHEY, SMNVEV (reference sequence). V shed 3 bases and J 4 bases; nucleotides not matched to a gene: 7. The CDR3 is made up of 15 amino acids.

This clonotype was counted many times. The chain combines TRBV7-2 with TRBJ2-7; the D is unclear. Germline CDR1 SGHTA, CDR2 FQGNSA. This CDR3 has 14 residues. Trimming pared 7 bases from V and 3 bases from J, leaving 16 bases between. The CDR3 DNA follows: TGTGCCAGCATCAACCCGACTGGGCTCTACGAGCAGTACTTC. As protein: CASINPTGLYEQYF.

This clonotype showed up many times. The chain couples TRBV4-1 to TRBJ2-4; D gene unclear. Germline-derived CDR1 and CDR2 are MGHRA and YSYEKL. V lost 1 base, J lost 3 bases, and 13 bases lay in between. The CDR3 loop spans 16 amino acids. In nucleotides, the CDR3 is TGCGCCAGCAGCCAAGCAGATTCCCCGGGCAAAAACATTCAGTACTTC. Translating it yields CASSQADSPGKNIQYF.

The CDR3 DNA is TGTGCCAGCAGCCGGGAAGGATGGAATGAGCAGTTCTTC. It codes for CASSREGWNEQFF. The gene calls are TRBV27 and TRBJ2-1; possible D gene TRBD2, 5 bases. Germline V lookup: CDR1 MNHEY, CDR2 SMNVEV (reference sequence). The CDR3 consists of 13 residues. The V end was cut by 6 bases, the J end by 7 bases, with 13 bases between.